This TCR beta chain comes out of a study of Graves' ophthalmopathy and Graves' hyperthyroidism. This CDR3 has 13 residues. Trimming cost V 1 base and J 4 bases, with 5 bases left between them. The sample holds many counts of this clonotype. Certain patients, namely those with other autoimmune diseases, uncontrolled infections, pregnancy or lactation, were excluded. The diagnostic workup employed clinical symptoms, serum thyroxine, TRAb, thyroid ultrasound and orbital computed tomography. Amplification from RNA transcripts yielded the TCR beta CDR3 regions. RT-PCR in the first round used HTBI primers; a second-round multiplex PCR followed. TCRdb re-called the multiplex PCR reads with MiXCR, one entry per CDR3 protein. The table lists some 520,000 distinct CDR3 sequences, under 15% of them singletons.

The clonotype was recovered from a woman in her 30s with Graves' ophthalmopathy. The rearrangement links TRBV12-3 or TRBV12-4 to TRBJ1-5, with D maybe TRBD1 (5 bases). Source material: blood. The CDR3: CASSLGQNQPQHF. CDR3 DNA sequence: TGTGCCAGCAGTTTAGGACAGAATCAGCCCCAGCATTTT.